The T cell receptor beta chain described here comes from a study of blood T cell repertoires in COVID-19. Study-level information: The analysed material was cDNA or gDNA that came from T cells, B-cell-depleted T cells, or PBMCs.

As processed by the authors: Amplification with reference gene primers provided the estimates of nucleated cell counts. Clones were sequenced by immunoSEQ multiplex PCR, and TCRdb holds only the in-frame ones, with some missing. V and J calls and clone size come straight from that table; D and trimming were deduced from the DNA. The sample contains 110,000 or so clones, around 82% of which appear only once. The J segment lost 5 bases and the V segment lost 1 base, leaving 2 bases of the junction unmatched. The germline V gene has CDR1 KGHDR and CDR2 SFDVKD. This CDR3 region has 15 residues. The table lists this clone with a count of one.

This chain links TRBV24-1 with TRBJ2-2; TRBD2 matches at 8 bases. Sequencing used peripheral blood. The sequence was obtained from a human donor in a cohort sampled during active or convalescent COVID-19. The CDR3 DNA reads TGTGCCACCAGTGATTTAAGCGGGGGAACCGGGGAGCTGTTTTTT. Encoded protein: CATSDLSGGTGELFF.